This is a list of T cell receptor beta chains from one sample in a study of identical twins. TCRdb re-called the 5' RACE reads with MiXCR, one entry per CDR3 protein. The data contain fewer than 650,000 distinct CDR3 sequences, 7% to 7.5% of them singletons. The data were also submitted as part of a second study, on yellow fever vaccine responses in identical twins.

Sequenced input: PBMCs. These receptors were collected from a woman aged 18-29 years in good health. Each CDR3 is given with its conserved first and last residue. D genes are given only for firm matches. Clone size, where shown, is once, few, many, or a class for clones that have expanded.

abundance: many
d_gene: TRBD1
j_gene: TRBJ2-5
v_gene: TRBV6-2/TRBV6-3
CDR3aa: CASSSLRGPGFQETQYF
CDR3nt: TGTGCCAGCAGCTCCCTCAGGGGGCCCGGCTTTCAAGAGACCCAGTACTTC

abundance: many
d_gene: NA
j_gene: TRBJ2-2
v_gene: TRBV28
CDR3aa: CASSLLAGELFF
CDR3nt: TGCGCCAGCAGCCTACTAGCCGGGGAGCTGTTTTTT

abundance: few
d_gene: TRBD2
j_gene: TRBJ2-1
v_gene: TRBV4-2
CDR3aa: CASSQDSSGGGSYNEQFF
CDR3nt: TGTGCCAGCAGCCAAGATAGTAGCGGGGGGGGCTCCTACAATGAGCAGTTCTTC

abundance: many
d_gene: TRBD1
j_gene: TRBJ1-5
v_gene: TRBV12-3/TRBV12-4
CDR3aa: CASSLEGQARNQPQHF
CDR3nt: TGTGCCAGCAGTTTAGAGGGACAGGCCCGCAATCAGCCCCAGCATTTT

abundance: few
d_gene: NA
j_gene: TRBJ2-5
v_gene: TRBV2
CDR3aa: CASSEYRVEQETQYF
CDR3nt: TGTGCCAGCAGTGAATACAGGGTCGAACAAGAGACCCAGTACTTC

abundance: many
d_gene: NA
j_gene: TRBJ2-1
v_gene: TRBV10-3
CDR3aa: CATKVRDNYNEQFF
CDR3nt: TGTGCCACCAAGGTGAGGGACAACTACAATGAGCAGTTCTTC

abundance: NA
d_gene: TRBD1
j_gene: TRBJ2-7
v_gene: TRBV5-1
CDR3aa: CASSLLRQGSSYEQYF
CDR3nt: TGCGCCAGCAGCTTGCTAAGACAGGGTAGCTCCTACGAGCAGTACTTC

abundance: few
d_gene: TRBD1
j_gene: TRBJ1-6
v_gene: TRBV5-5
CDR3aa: CASSSGTGGTSYNSPLHF
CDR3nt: TGTGCCAGCAGCTCCGGGACAGGGGGCACCTCCTATAATTCACCCCTCCACTTT

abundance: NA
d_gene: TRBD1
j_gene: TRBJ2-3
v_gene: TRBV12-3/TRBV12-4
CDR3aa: CASSPGTGGTQYF
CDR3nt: TGTGCCAGCAGTCCCGGGACAGGGGGCACGCAGTATTTT

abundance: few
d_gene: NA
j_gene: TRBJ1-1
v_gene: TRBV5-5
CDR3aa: CASSLSDRTNTEAFF
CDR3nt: TGTGCCAGCAGCTTATCTGACAGGACTAACACTGAAGCTTTCTTT

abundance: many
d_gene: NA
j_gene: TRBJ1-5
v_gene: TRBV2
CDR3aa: CASSAGPNSNQPQHF
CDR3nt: TGTGCCAGCAGTGCGGGGCCCAACTCCAATCAGCCCCAGCATTTT

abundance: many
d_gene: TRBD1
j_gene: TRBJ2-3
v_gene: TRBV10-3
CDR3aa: CAISVTGGTSTDTQYF
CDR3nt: TGTGCCATCAGCGTCACAGGGGGAACTAGCACAGATACGCAGTATTTT

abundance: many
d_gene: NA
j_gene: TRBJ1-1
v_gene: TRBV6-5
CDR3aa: CASSYSGRMNTEAFF
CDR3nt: TGTGCCAGCAGTTACTCGGGGAGGATGAACACTGAAGCTTTCTTT

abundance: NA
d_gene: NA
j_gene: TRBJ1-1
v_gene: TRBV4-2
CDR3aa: CASSQAPDHKNTEAFF
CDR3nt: TGTGCCAGCAGCCAAGCTCCGGACCACAAGAACACTGAAGCTTTCTTT

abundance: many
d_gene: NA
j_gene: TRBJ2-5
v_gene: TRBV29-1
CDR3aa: CSVEGQGGSQETQYF
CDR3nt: TGCAGCGTTGAGGGGCAGGGGGGGAGCCAAGAGACCCAGTACTTC

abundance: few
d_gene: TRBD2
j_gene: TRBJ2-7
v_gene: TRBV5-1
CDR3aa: CASSLISSGYEQYF
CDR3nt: TGCGCCAGCAGCTTGATCTCTAGCGGTTACGAGCAGTACTTC

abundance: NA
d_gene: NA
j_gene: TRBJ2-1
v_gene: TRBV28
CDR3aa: CASSFSRQYEQFF
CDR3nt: TGTGCCAGCAGTTTCAGTCGACAATATGAGCAGTTCTTC

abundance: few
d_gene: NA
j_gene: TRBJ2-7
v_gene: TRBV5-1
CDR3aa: CASSFTTGTYEQYF
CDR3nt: TGCGCCAGCAGCTTCACGACAGGTACCTACGAGCAGTACTTC

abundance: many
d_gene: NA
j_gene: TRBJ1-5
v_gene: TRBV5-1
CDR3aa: CASSLEWGRNQPQHF
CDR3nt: TGCGCCAGCAGCTTGGAGTGGGGGAGGAATCAGCCCCAGCATTTT

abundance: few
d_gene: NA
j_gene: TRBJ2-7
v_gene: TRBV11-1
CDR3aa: CASSRPPQTGGAGGQDEQYF
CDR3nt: TGTGCCAGCAGCAGACCTCCGCAGACAGGGGGAGCGGGAGGGCAAGACGAGCAGTACTTC